Following are 30 T cell receptor beta chains from one sample sequenced in a study of blood T cells in healthy people across ages. For the second PCR, which ran for about 7 to 11 cycles, a sample-barcoded 5' primer and a J-beta primer mix were used. TCRdb recomputed calls from the 5' RACE reads with MiXCR, one row per CDR3 protein. Of some 550,000 distinct CDR3 sequences detected, around half appear once; the ten largest clones hold around 24%. The sequenced sample was blood. These receptors all come from a man older than 75 in good health.

The V and J genes are TRBV12-3 or TRBV12-4 and TRBJ1-2; 8 bases align to TRBD1. This CDR3 region has 14 residues. V lost 4 bases, J lost 8 bases, and 9 bases stayed unmatched. This chain's CDR3 is CASSSGQGRKGYTF. The CDR3 coding sequence is TGTGCCAGCAGTTCAGGACAGGGTCGGAAGGGCTACACCTTC.

J is TRBJ2-5 and V is TRBV6-1; 7 nucleotides agree with TRBD1. V shed 4 bases, J shed 5 bases, and the junction held 10 bases outside the gene matches. Germline values: CDR1 MNHNS, CDR2 SASEGT. This CDR3 comprises 15 residues. CDR3 in amino acids: CASSGHYRGGETQYF. In DNA, the CDR3 is TGTGCCAGCAGTGGACATTACAGGGGCGGGGAGACCCAGTACTTC.

The chain carries TRBV10-3 and TRBJ2-1; tentatively, D is TRBD1 (5 bases). Germline-derived CDR1 and CDR2 are ENHRY and SYGVKD. V dropped 3 bases and J dropped 6 bases, with 12 bases sitting between them. The CDR3 covers 14 residues. The CDR3 bases are TGTGCCATCAGTGATATGGGGCAGATCAATGAGCAGTTCTTC. This codes for CAISDMGQINEQFF.

The sample holds a few counts of this clonotype. The gene calls are TRBV6-2 or TRBV6-3 and TRBJ2-7; D is ambiguous. The CDR3 spans 14 residues. Germline CDR1 and CDR2: MNHEY and SVGEGT. V gave up 5 bases and J gave up 6 bases, with 17 bases separating them. The CDR3 spells CASSPVERGSEQYF. CDR3 coding DNA: TGTGCCAGCAGTCCCGTTGAGCGCGGCTCCGAGCAGTACTTC.

The V and J genes are TRBV6-5 and TRBJ2-3; D remains unclear. From germline, CDR1 is MNHEY and CDR2 SVGAGI. V was shortened by 4 bases and J by 2 bases, with 19 bases between the two germline ends. This CDR3 is 17 amino acids long. CDR3: CASSSLAAFFPTDTQYF. CDR3 DNA: TGTGCCAGCAGTTCCCTGGCGGCCTTCTTTCCCACAGATACGCAGTATTTT.

This clonotype was seen only a few times. The CDR3 loop reads CASSLMRQGANTGELFF. The CDR3 coding sequence is TGTGCCAGCAGCTTAATGAGACAGGGGGCGAACACCGGGGAGCTGTTTTTT. The rearrangement joins TRBV7-2 to TRBJ2-2; 9 nucleotides agree with TRBD1. Germline trimming cut 2 bases from V and 0 bases from J; bases unmatched to any gene: 4. The germline V gene has CDR1 SGHTA and CDR2 FQGNSA. The CDR3 runs 17 residues.

This clonotype was recorded a few times. The CDR3 nucleotides are TGCAGTGCTGGCTCTATGGGACCTTACAATGAGCAGTTCTTC. Its translation is CSAGSMGPYNEQFF. The chain carries TRBV20-1 and TRBJ2-1; D assignment may be TRBD1 or TRBD2 (5 bases each). This CDR3 region has 14 residues. V lost 5 bases, J lost 4 bases, and 15 bases lay in between. Germline V gene sequence: CDR1 DFQATT, CDR2 SNEGSKA (reference sequence).

This CDR3 is CASSLGGTRAYNEQFF. DNA of the CDR3: TGCGCCAGCAGCTTAGGAGGGACTAGGGCCTACAATGAGCAGTTCTTC. This rearrangement joins TRBV5-1 to TRBJ2-1; 8 bases fit TRBD2. The CDR3 length is 16 residues. Trimming took 2 bases from V and 2 from J; bases not matched to a gene: 6. Germline V gives CDR1 SGHRS, CDR2 YFSETQ.

The genes are TRBV12-3 or TRBV12-4 and TRBJ1-2, with D possibly matching TRBD1 (5 bases). CDR3 size: 15 residues. Trimming removed 6 bases from V and 7 bases from J, with 21 bases in between. CDR3 sequence: CASRTRGTPGGGYTF. CDR3 nucleotide sequence: TGTGCCAGCAGGACCAGAGGGACCCCTGGAGGTGGCTACACCTTC.

This chain uses TRBV11-3 with TRBJ2-1, with a tentative D call TRBD2 (6 bases). Germline V lookup: CDR1 SGHNT, CDR2 YENEEA. This CDR3 is built from 13 residues. Trimming took off 1 base at V and 12 bases at J, with 13 bases between the two ends. This chain's CDR3 is CASSLVRLRGQFF. The CDR3 bases are TGTGCCAGCAGCTTAGTGCGGTTGCGGGGGCAGTTCTTC. The variable domain in full, completed from reference TRBV11-3 and TRBJ2-1, reads EAGVVQSPRYKIIEKKQPVAFWCNPISGHNTLYWYLQNLGQGPELLIRYENEEAVDDSQLPKDRFSAERLKGVDSTLKIQPAELGDSAVYLCASSLVRLRGQFFGPGTRLTVL.

Only one count was recorded for this clonotype. This chain links TRBV14 with TRBJ2-5, with D unclear. CDR3 length equals 18 residues. V was trimmed by 5 bases and J by 2 bases, leaving 24 bases between them. Germline CDR1 and CDR2: SGHDN and FVKESK. CDR3 coding DNA: TGTGCCAGCAGCTTCCGACCCCCTGGATCGGGCCGACAAGAGACCCAGTACTTC. It translates to CASSFRPPGSGRQETQYF.

The chain carries TRBV20-1 and TRBJ2-2; D gene uncertain. Trimming left V 2 bases short and J 2 bases short, with 6 bases between. Germline V CDR1 and CDR2: DFQATT, SNEGSKA (reference sequence). The CDR3 loop spans 13 amino acids. Here the CDR3 reads CSARRANTGELFF. CDR3 sequence (DNA): TGCAGTGCTAGACGGGCAAACACCGGGGAGCTGTTTTTT.

This sequence joins TRBV7-9 and TRBJ1-5, with D unresolved. The V gene lost 0 bases and the J gene lost 3 bases, with 12 bases spanning the gap. The CDR3 sequence is 16 residues long. The germline V gene has CDR1 SEHNR and CDR2 FQNEAQ (reference sequence). Here the CDR3 DNA reads TGTGCCAGCAGCTTAGCGGACGGATCCCTCAATCAGCCCCAGCATTTT. Translation: CASSLADGSLNQPQHF.

Details on this clonotype: Just one base apart from a much larger clone, this may be a read error. This sequence joins TRBV6-6 and TRBJ2-1; a possible D gene is TRBD2 (6 bases). The V gene's germline CDR1 is MNHNY and CDR2 SVGAGI (reference sequence). The CDR3 has 16 amino acids. The CDR3 sequence: CASVRSRGDSCNEQFF. CDR3 nucleotide sequence: TGTGCCAGCGTCCGATCGAGAGGGGACTCCTGCAATGAGCAGTTCTTC.

The V call is TRBV9, the J call TRBJ2-1; the D is unclear. Germline V gives CDR1 SGDLS, CDR2 YYNGEE. The CDR3 contains 12 residues. Trimming left V 3 bases short and J 8 bases short, with 9 bases between. DNA for the CDR3: TGTGCCAGCAGCGCCCATTTAGATGAGCAGTTCTTC. This gives the protein CASSAHLDEQFF. The full variable domain, in which reference TRBV9 and TRBJ2-1 provide the parts outside the CDR3, is DSGVTQTPKHLITATGQRVTLRCSPRSGDLSVYWYQQSLDQGLQFLIQYYNGEERAKGNILERFSAQQFPDLHSELNLSSLELGDSALYFCASSAHLDEQFFGPGTRLTVL.

This clonotype was seen a handful of times. The chain uses TRBV4-3 and TRBJ2-3; 7 bases agree with TRBD2. The germline V gene has CDR1 LGHNA and CDR2 YSLEER. V was pared by 1 base and J by 6 bases, with 4 bases of the junction left unmatched. This CDR3 comprises 14 residues. This chain's CDR3 is CASSQGGSSDTQYF. For the CDR3, the DNA is TGCGCCAGCAGCCAAGGCGGGAGTTCGGATACGCAGTATTTT.

V usage is TRBV12-3 or TRBV12-4 and J usage is TRBJ2-5, with 10 nucleotides matching TRBD1. The trim removed 2 bases at V and 11 bases at J, leaving 11 bases unmatched. The CDR3 sequence is 15 residues long. The CDR3 DNA reads as TGTGCCAGCAGTTTATCAAGGGACAGGGGAGGGGAGCAGTACTTC. It specifies CASSLSRDRGGEQYF.

This sequence joins TRBV20-1 and TRBJ1-2; no definite D call. The CDR3 contains 17 residues. V was trimmed by 0 bases and J by 4 bases, leaving 21 bases between them. In germline, CDR1 is DFQATT, CDR2 SNEGSKA (reference sequence). This chain's CDR3 is CSARDPGSSGDSYGYTF. CDR3 DNA: TGCAGTGCTAGAGATCCTGGTAGCTCTGGGGATAGCTATGGCTACACCTTC.

The chain has TRBV15 and TRBJ2-7; TRBD2 agrees at 10 bases. Germline V gene data show CDR1 as LNHNV and CDR2 as YYDKDF (reference sequence). The CDR3 totals 16 residues. V trimming: 2 bases; J trimming: 7 bases; junction bases outside the gene matches: 11. This chain's CDR3 is CATSRILAGNYNEQYF. The DNA of the CDR3 is TGTGCCACCAGCAGAATACTAGCGGGGAATTACAATGAGCAGTACTTC.

The CDR3, as DNA: TGTGCCAGCGGTAGCGGGAATGGGCAGACCCAGTACTTC. Translated, it gives CASGSGNGQTQYF. The chain is built from TRBV7-2 and TRBJ2-5; 8 bases fit TRBD2. Germline-derived CDR1 and CDR2 are SGHTA and FQGNSA. V dropped 8 bases and J dropped 6; count of bases not matched to a gene: 8. CDR3 length: 13 amino acids.

This chain connects TRBV9 to TRBJ2-1; 9 positions agree with TRBD1. The V and J ends lost 1 base and 9 bases, in that order; junction bases with no gene match: 8. CDR1 and CDR2 (germline): SGDLS, YYNGEE. This CDR3 has 15 amino acids. CDR3 bases: TGTGCCAGCAGCGTAAGCGGGACAGGGTACGGTGAGCAGTTCTTC. Residues: CASSVSGTGYGEQFF.

The gene calls are TRBV9 and TRBJ2-1; tentative D call: TRBD1 (6 bases). The J call is uncertain, as TRBJ2-7 better fits the DNA end. Germline lookup yields CDR1 SGDLS and CDR2 YYNGEE. The CDR3 is 15 amino acids. The CDR3 coding sequence is TGTGCCAGCAGCGTCGGGACAAACACCTACAATGAGCAGTACTTC. This translates into CASSVGTNTYNEQYF.

The CDR3 coding sequence is TGTGCCAGCAGCTCTAGGACAGGGGAGGAACATGAGCAGTTCTTC. Amino acids: CASSSRTGEEHEQFF. The chain is built from TRBV7-9 and TRBJ2-1; 9 nucleotides agree with TRBD1. This CDR3 has 15 amino acids. The J segment lost 8 bases and the V segment lost 4 bases, leaving 9 bases of the junction unmatched. CDR1 is SEHNR, CDR2 FQNEAQ, per germline (reference sequence). Supplemented by reference TRBV7-9 and TRBJ2-1, the full variable domain reads DTGVSQNPRHKITKRGQNVTFRCDPISEHNRLYWYRQTLGQGPEFLTYFQNEAQLEKSRLLSDRFSAERPKGSFSTLEIQRTEQGDSAMYLCASSSRTGEEHEQFFGPGTRLTVL.

This clonotype was counted between two and nine times. V usage is TRBV6-5 and J usage is TRBJ1-3; D may be TRBD1 (6 bases). The CDR3 length is 16 residues. Germline V gene sequence: CDR1 MNHEY, CDR2 SVGAGI. The V and J ends lost 4 bases and 0 bases respectively, with 13 bases between them. The CDR3 region has the DNA TGTGCCAGCAGTTCCACGGGACACATCTCTGGAAACACCATATATTTT. Protein sequence: CASSSTGHISGNTIYF.

There are a few counts of this clonotype. The chain combines TRBV10-3 with TRBJ2-5, with 10 bases aligning to TRBD2. With the DNA end fitting TRBJ2-7 better, the J assignment may be wrong. The germline gives CDR1 ENHRY, CDR2 SYGVKD. The CDR3 covers 13 residues. The CDR3: CAISGTSGNEQYF. CDR3 DNA sequence: TGTGCCATCAGTGGGACTAGCGGAAACGAGCAGTACTTC.

This clonotype showed up many times. CDR3 loop: CSAPGGRGTDTQYF. CDR3 nucleotides: TGCAGTGCTCCGGGGGGCCGTGGCACAGATACGCAGTATTTT. The rearrangement uses TRBV20-1 and TRBJ2-3; possible D gene TRBD2, 7 bases. This CDR3 region has 14 residues. Germline values: CDR1 DFQATT, CDR2 SNEGSKA (reference sequence). V lost 5 bases and J lost 1, with 13 bases in between.

The rearrangement joins TRBV30 to TRBJ2-3, with D unclear. Deletions cut 0 bases from V and 6 bases from J, with 7 bases between. Germline lookup yields CDR1 GTSNPN and CDR2 SVGIG (reference sequence). CDR3 size: 12 residues. This chain's CDR3 is CAWSVSGDTQYF. As DNA, the CDR3 is TGTGCCTGGAGTGTGAGTGGGGATACGCAGTATTTT.

The rearrangement joins TRBV14 to TRBJ2-7; 7 nucleotides line up with TRBD1. Near its end, the DNA agrees better with TRBJ2-5, so the J call may be wrong. This CDR3 is 15 amino acids long. The germline gives CDR1 SGHDN, CDR2 FVKESK. CDR3 amino acids: CASSQATGRGETQYF. The CDR3 DNA is TGTGCCAGCAGCCAAGCGACAGGGCGTGGAGAGACCCAGTACTTC.

The chain has TRBV6-1 and TRBJ2-4; 7 bases map to TRBD2. In germline, CDR1 is MNHNS, CDR2 SASEGT. V shed 0 bases and J 6 bases; nucleotides not matched to a gene: 17. This CDR3 contains 19 residues. The CDR3 bases are TGTGCCAGCAGTGAAGCGCTTCCCGGACTGGCGGGAGTCCGAAACATTCAGTACTTC. Protein sequence: CASSEALPGLAGVRNIQYF.

This clonotype has a count of ten or more. The rearrangement joins TRBV20-1 to TRBJ2-3; no clear D. Germline CDR1 is DFQATT and CDR2 is SNEGSKA (reference sequence). V shed 5 bases and J shed 2 bases, with 14 bases lying between them. The CDR3 totals 14 residues. This CDR3 is CSARGTLHTDTQYF. DNA for the CDR3: TGCAGTGCTCGCGGTACTCTCCACACAGATACGCAGTATTTT.